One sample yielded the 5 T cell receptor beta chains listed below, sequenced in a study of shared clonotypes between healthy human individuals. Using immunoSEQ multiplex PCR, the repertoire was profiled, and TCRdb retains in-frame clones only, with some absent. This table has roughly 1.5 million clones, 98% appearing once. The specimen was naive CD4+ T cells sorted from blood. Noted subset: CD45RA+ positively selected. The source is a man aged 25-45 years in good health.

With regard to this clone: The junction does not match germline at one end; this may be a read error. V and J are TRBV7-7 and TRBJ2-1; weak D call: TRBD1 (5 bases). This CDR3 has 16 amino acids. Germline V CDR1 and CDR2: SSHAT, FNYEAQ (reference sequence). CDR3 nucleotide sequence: TGTGCTAGCAGCTTAGACAGTAGGTCACTACGTGGTGAGCAGTTCTTC. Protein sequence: CASSLDSRSLRGEQFF.

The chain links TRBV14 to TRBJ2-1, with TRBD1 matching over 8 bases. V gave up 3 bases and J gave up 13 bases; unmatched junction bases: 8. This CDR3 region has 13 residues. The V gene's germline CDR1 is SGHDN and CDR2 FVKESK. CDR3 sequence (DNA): TGTGCCAGCAGCCAGGGTGACAGGGGAGTACAGTTCTTC. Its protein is CASSQGDRGVQFF.

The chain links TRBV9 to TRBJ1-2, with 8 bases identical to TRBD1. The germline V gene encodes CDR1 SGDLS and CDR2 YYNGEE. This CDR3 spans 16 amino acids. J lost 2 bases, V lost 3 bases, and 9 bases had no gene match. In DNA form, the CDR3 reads TGTGCCAGCAGCGGCGAGCGGGACAGGAGCAACTATGGCTACACCTTC. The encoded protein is CASSGERDRSNYGYTF. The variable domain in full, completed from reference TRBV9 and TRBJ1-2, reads DSGVTQTPKHLITATGQRVTLRCSPRSGDLSVYWYQQSLDQGLQFLIQYYNGEERAKGNILERFSAQQFPDLHSELNLSSLELGDSALYFCASSGERDRSNYGYTFGSGTRLTVV.

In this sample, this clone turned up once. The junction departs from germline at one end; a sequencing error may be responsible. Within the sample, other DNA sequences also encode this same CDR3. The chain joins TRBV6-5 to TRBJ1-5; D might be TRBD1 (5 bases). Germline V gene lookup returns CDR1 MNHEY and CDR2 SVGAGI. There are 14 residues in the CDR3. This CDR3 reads CASSYRQGVQPQHF. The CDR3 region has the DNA TGTGCTAGCAGTTACCGTCAAGGGGTTCAGCCCCAGCATTTT.

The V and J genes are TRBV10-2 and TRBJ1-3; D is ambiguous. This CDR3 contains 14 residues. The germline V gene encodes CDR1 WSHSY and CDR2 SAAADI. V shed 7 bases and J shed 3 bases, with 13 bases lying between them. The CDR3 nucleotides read TGCGCCAGCACCTCCGGCTCGGTTGGAAACACCATATATTTT. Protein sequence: CASTSGSVGNTIYF.